Below, one T cell receptor (beta chain) is given with its context. Its specificity is unknown. These data are taken from a study of shared clonotypes between healthy human individuals. Overall study findings and caveats: Rarefaction analysis demonstrated incomplete sorted-subset sequencing notwithstanding large depth. About 5% was the fraction of naive CD4 clonotypes found shared across several donors. Naive subsets generally exceeded memory subsets in estimated richness.

The protocol was immunoSEQ multiplex PCR, while the TCRdb copy is restricted to in-frame clones and leaves out a portion. The table records approximately 2.5 million clones, more than 85% of them present only once. The specimen was naive CD4+ T cells from PBMCs. Subset described: CD45RA+ positively selected. This sequence originates from a man aged 18 to 29 in good health. Some clones in this sample may be carry-over from other donors' samples.

CDR3 residues: CSVLLGRNRALEQFF. Written as DNA, the CDR3 is TGCAGCGTCCTACTAGGCCGTAACCGTGCGTTGGAGCAGTTCTTC. The V and J genes are TRBV29-1 and TRBJ2-1, with D possibly TRBD2 on 5 matching bases. The V end was cut by 6 bases, the J end by 10 bases, with 25 bases between. Germline-derived CDR1 and CDR2 are SQVTM and ANQGSEA. This CDR3 is built from 15 residues.